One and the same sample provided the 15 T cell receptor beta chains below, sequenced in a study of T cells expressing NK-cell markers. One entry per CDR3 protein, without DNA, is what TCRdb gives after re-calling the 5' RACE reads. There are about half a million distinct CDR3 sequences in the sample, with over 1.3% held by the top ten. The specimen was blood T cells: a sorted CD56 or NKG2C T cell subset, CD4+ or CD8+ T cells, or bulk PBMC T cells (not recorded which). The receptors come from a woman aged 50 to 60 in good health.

This chain's CDR3 is CSAFAPVEKLFF. This chain links TRBV20-1 with TRBJ1-4. The CDR3 totals 12 residues. Germline V gene data show CDR1 as DFQATT and CDR2 as SNEGSKA (reference sequence).

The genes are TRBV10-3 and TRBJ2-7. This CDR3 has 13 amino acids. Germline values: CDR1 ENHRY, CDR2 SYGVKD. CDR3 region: CAINGPGSYEQYF.

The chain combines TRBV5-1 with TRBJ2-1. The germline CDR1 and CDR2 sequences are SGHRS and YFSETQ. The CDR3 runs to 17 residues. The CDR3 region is CASSLALLTPSYNEQFF.

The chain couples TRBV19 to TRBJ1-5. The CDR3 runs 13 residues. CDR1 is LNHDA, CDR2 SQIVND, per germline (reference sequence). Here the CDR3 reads CASSYGDRQPQHF.

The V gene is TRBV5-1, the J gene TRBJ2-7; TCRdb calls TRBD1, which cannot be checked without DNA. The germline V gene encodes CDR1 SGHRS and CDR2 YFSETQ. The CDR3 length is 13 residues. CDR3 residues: CASSPKDSYEQYF.

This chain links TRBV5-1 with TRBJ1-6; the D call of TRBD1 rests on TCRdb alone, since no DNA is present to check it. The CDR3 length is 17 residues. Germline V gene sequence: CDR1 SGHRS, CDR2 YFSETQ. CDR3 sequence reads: CASSLPPDGQGNSPLHF.

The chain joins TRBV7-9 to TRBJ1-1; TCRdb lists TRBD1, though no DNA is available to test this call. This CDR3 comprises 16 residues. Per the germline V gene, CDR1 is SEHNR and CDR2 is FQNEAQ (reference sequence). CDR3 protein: CASSFPRGKMNTEAFF.

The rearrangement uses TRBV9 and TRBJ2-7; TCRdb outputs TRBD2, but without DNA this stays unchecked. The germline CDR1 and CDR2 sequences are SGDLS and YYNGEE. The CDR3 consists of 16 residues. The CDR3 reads CASSIAGTSPTSEQYF.

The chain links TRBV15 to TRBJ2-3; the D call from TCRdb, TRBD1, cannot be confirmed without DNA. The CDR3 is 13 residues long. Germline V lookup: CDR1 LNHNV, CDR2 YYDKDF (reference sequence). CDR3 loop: CATSSGDGIEQYF.

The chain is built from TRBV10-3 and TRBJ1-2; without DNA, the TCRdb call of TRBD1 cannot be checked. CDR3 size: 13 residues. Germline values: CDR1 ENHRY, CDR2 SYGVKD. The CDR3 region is CAISGGTGSGYTF.

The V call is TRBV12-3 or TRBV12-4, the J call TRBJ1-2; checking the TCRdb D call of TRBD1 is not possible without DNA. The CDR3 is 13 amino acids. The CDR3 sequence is CASNYRDGYGYTF.

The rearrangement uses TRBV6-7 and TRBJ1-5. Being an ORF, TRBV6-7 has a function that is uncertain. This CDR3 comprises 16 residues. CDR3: CASSSPSGDGNQPQHF.

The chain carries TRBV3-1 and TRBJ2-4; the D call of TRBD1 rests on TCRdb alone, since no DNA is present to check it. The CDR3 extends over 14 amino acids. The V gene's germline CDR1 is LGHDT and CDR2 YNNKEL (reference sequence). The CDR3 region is CASSQGGGGDIQYF.

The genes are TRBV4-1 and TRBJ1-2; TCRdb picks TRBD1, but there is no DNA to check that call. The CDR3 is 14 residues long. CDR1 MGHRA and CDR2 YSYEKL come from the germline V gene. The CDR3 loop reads CASSQAQGWDGYTF.

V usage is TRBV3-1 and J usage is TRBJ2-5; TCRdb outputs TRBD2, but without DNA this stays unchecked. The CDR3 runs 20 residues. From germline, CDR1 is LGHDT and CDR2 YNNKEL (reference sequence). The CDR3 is CASRLNLLAGPRKVGETQYF.